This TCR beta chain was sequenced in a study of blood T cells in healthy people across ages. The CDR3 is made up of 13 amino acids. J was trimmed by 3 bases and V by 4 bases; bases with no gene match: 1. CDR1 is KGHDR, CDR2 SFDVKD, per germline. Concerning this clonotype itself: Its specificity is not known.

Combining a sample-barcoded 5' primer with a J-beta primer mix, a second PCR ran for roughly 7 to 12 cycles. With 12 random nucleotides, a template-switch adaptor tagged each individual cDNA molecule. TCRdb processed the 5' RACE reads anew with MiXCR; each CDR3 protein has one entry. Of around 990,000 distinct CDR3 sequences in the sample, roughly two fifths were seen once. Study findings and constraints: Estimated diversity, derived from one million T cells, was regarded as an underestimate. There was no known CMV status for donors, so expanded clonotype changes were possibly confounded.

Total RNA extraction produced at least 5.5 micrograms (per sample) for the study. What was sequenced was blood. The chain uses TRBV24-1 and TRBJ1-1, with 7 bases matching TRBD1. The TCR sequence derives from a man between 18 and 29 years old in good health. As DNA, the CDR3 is TGTGCCACCAGTGAAGACAGGGACACTGAAGCTTTCTTT. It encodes CATSEDRDTEAFF.